Listed here are 24 T cell receptor beta chains from one sample, sequenced in a study of vaccination effects on CD4 cells after COVID-19. Only in-frame clones appear in the TCRdb table, and some are missing; sequencing was by immunoSEQ multiplex PCR. The sample includes tens of thousands of clones, around 79% of them seen just once. Antigen-specific CD4+ T cell clonotypes were called by their expansion after viral peptide-pool culture in ViraFEST. Following 10 days of culture, CD4+ T cells were isolated. Each person got two doses of an mRNA SARS-CoV-2 vaccine, BNT162b2 or mRNA-1273. These receptors' targets are unknown. The source was CD4+ T cells from PBMCs cultured with SARS-CoV-2 spike peptides, collected after COVID-19 vaccination. The receptors originated from a human donor who received a COVID-19 vaccine. Some clones in this sample may be carry-over from other donors' samples.

The J gene is TRBJ1-1, the V gene TRBV9; 9 bases are a match to TRBD1. V was pared by 4 bases and J by 3 bases, with 10 bases of the junction left unmatched. Looked up from germline, CDR1 is SGDLS and CDR2 is YYNGEE. The CDR3 is 16 amino acids. The chain's CDR3 is CASSSKQGAKYTEAFF. CDR3 bases: TGTGCCAGCAGCTCCAAACAGGGGGCAAAGTACACTGAAGCTTTCTTT.

This clone was detected only a few times. The chain couples TRBV6-5 to TRBJ2-1, with 12 bases identical to TRBD1. Germline CDR1 MNHEY, CDR2 SVGAGI. The length of the CDR3 is 15 residues. Trimming at V came to 5 bases and at J to 4 bases, leaving 3 bases not matched to a gene. The CDR3 region is CASSRDRGRYNEQFF. CDR3 nucleotides: TGTGCCAGCAGTAGGGACAGGGGGCGGTACAATGAGCAGTTCTTC.

This rearrangement joins TRBV18 to TRBJ2-7, with TRBD2 matching 9 bases. The CDR3 covers 15 residues. In germline, CDR1 is KGHSH, CDR2 LQKENI. The junction had 4 bases not matched to a gene; V was cut back by 3 bases and J by 1 base. CDR3 sequence: CASSPTAGGSYEQYV. The DNA for the CDR3 is TGTGCCAGCTCACCTACGGCGGGAGGGTCCTACGAGCAGTACGTC.

This rearrangement joins TRBV5-1 to TRBJ2-3, with D uncertain. CDR3 length: 14 residues. The germline V and J ends were trimmed by 0 bases and 2 bases, with 7 bases remaining between them. Germline CDR1 reads SGHRS; CDR2 reads YFSETQ. CDR3 sequence (DNA): TGCGCCAGCAGCTTGGGGCAGACCACAGATACGCAGTATTTT. It translates to CASSLGQTTDTQYF.

This chain connects TRBV9 to TRBJ1-3, with D possibly being TRBD1 (6 bases). V dropped 0 bases and J dropped 3 bases, with 10 bases sitting between them. Per germline, CDR1 SGDLS and CDR2 YYNGEE. This CDR3 has 15 amino acids. Here the CDR3 reads CASSVEGGGGNTIYF. The CDR3 nucleotides are TGTGCCAGCAGCGTAGAGGGGGGCGGTGGAAACACCATATATTTT.

The chain joins TRBV5-1 to TRBJ2-3; 7 nucleotides match TRBD2. The V segment lost 4 bases and the J segment 6 bases; nucleotides outside the gene matches: 11. The CDR3 extends over 15 amino acids. Germline CDR1 SGHRS, CDR2 YFSETQ. The CDR3 nucleotides are TGCGCCAGCAGCGCGGGGGACTTCAGCAGGGATACGCAGTATTTT. This encodes CASSAGDFSRDTQYF. The full variable domain, in which reference TRBV5-1 and TRBJ2-3 provide the parts outside the CDR3, is KAGVTQTPRYLIKTRGQQVTLSCSPISGHRSVSWYQQTPGQGLQFLFEYFSETQRNKGNFPGRFSGRQFSNSRSEMNVSTLELGDSALYLCASSAGDFSRDTQYFGPGTRLTVL.

The chain couples TRBV2 to TRBJ2-1; no clear D. The V and J ends lost 3 bases and 6 bases respectively, with 6 bases between them. The CDR3 covers 12 residues. Germline V gives CDR1 SNHLY, CDR2 FYNNEI. Written as DNA, the CDR3 is TGTGCCAGCAGTGATCGCGGCAATGAGCAGTTCTTC. Translating gives CASSDRGNEQFF.

The chain combines TRBV6-6 with TRBJ2-2; 8 nucleotides line up with TRBD1. Per germline, CDR1 MNHNY and CDR2 SVGAGI (reference sequence). The CDR3 loop spans 15 amino acids. Germline trimming cut 5 bases from V and 4 bases from J; bases unmatched to any gene: 6. The CDR3 coding sequence is TGTGCCAGCAGTGGACAGGGTATTCGCACCGGGGAGCTGTTTTTT. Translated: CASSGQGIRTGELFF.

The chain carries TRBV28 and TRBJ1-3; 9 bases match TRBD1. CDR1 is MDHEN and CDR2 is SYDVKM in the germline V gene. The CDR3 runs to 16 residues. Trimming removed 1 base from V and 4 bases from J; junction bases left unmatched: 5. This CDR3 reads CASSLYDRGWGNTIYF. CDR3 DNA sequence: TGTGCCAGCAGTTTATACGACAGGGGGTGGGGAAACACCATATATTTT.

The rearrangement links TRBV9 to TRBJ1-3; 8 bases line up with TRBD1. Trimming took 4 bases from V and 1 from J; bases not matched to a gene: 4. CDR3 length: 15 amino acids. The germline CDR1 and CDR2 sequences are SGDLS and YYNGEE. The CDR3 DNA reads as TGTGCCAGCAGCCCACGGACAGGGTCTGGAAACACCATATATTTT. Residues: CASSPRTGSGNTIYF.

This chain uses TRBV4-1 with TRBJ2-3, with TRBD2 matching 13 bases. Germline V CDR1 and CDR2: MGHRA, YSYEKL. V lost 3 bases and J lost 4; bases outside the gene matches: 7. There are 17 residues in the CDR3. CDR3 sequence (DNA): TGCGCCAGCAGCCAGGGACGACTAGCGGGGGGTTCAGATACGCAGTATTTT. Translated: CASSQGRLAGGSDTQYF.

This clone occurred a few times. The chain joins TRBV6-5 to TRBJ1-1; weak D call: TRBD1 (6 bases). This CDR3 comprises 15 residues. Trimming pared 5 bases from V and 4 bases from J, leaving 17 bases between. Looked up from germline, CDR1 is MNHEY and CDR2 is SVGAGI. Here the CDR3 reads CASSRLTRGGTEAFF. CDR3 nucleotides: TGTGCCAGCAGTCGCCTTACCAGGGGAGGCACTGAAGCTTTCTTT.

This rearrangement joins TRBV24-1 to TRBJ2-3; D is tentatively TRBD1 or TRBD2 (6 bases each). Germline CDR1 is KGHDR and CDR2 is SFDVKD. This CDR3 spans 14 amino acids. With 10 bases removed from V and 0 bases from J, the gap between germline ends came to 13 bases. CDR3 residues: CATKGGLSTDTQYF. The CDR3 DNA follows: TGTGCCACTAAGGGGGGCCTTAGCACAGATACGCAGTATTTT.

V usage is TRBV11-1 and J usage is TRBJ2-7; D not resolved. The CDR3 contains 16 residues. Germline values: CDR1 SGHAT, CDR2 FQDESV (reference sequence). Trimming pared 2 bases from V and 4 bases from J, leaving 18 bases between. CDR3 in amino acids: CASSLIRRSYQYEQYV. Here the CDR3 DNA reads TGTGCCAGCAGCTTAATACGAAGGTCTTACCAATACGAGCAGTACGTC.

V usage is TRBV9 and J usage is TRBJ2-7, with D possibly being TRBD1 (5 bases). The CDR3 is made up of 15 amino acids. CDR1 is SGDLS and CDR2 is YYNGEE in the germline V gene. V lost 0 bases to trimming and J lost 0 bases, with 10 bases between them. The CDR3 region is CASSVVRTSSYEQYV. The CDR3 DNA reads TGTGCCAGCAGCGTAGTCCGGACAAGCTCCTACGAGCAGTACGTC.

V gene TRBV4-3 combines with J gene TRBJ2-3, with 12 bases aligning to TRBD2. The CDR3 contains 18 residues. Trimming at V came to 0 bases and at J to 2 bases, leaving 6 bases not matched to a gene. Looked up from germline, CDR1 is LGHNA and CDR2 is YSLEER. The CDR3, as DNA: TGCGCCAGCAGCCAAGATCTTCTAGCGGGGGGGAACACAGATACGCAGTATTTT. It yields the protein CASSQDLLAGGNTDTQYF.

This clone was counted a few times. The CDR3 is CASSQVSRGDKYV. For the CDR3, the DNA is TGTGCCAGCAGCCAAGTGTCCCGCGGGGATAAGTACGTC. This chain links TRBV3-1 (or the pseudogene TRBV3-2) with TRBJ2-7; weak D call: TRBD2 (6 bases). Between the trimmed V and J ends, which lost 1 base and 11 bases, there was a span of 15 bases. Germline V gives CDR1 LGHDT, CDR2 YNNKEL (reference sequence). This CDR3 contains 13 residues.

This chain links TRBV7-8 with TRBJ2-5; 7 nucleotides match TRBD2. Unmatched junction bases numbered 6, after V lost 5 bases and J lost 0 bases. The length of the CDR3 is 15 residues. In germline, CDR1 is SGHVS, CDR2 FQNEAQ. The CDR3 reads CASSRHGGYQETQYF. CDR3 nucleotide sequence: TGTGCCAGCAGCCGACACGGGGGGTACCAAGAGACCCAGTACTTC.

This chain joins TRBV4-1 and TRBJ1-2; possibly TRBD1 for D (5 bases). Trimming took off 0 bases at V and 4 bases at J, with 9 bases between the two ends. The CDR3 is made up of 14 amino acids. The germline CDR1 and CDR2 sequences are MGHRA and YSYEKL. The CDR3: CASSQDMGTYGYTF. CDR3 nucleotides: TGCGCCAGCAGCCAAGATATGGGGACCTATGGCTACACCTTC.

This clone showed up just a few times. This rearrangement joins TRBV27 to TRBJ1-6, with 7 nucleotides matching TRBD1. Germline CDR1 is MNHEY and CDR2 is SMNVEV (reference sequence). The CDR3 sequence is 14 residues long. Losses at the gene ends were 7 bases for V and 5 bases for J; bases not matched to a gene: 5. CDR3 in DNA: TGTGCCAGCAAGCGGGACAGTAATAATTCACCCCTCCACTTT. Amino acids: CASKRDSNNSPLHF.

This clone was recorded once. This chain joins TRBV5-1 and TRBJ1-1; 7 bases fit TRBD1. Germline CDR1 and CDR2: SGHRS and YFSETQ. V dropped 4 bases and J dropped 0; count of bases not matched to a gene: 9. The CDR3 sequence is 16 residues long. The DNA of the CDR3 is TGCGCCAGCAGCCGATCAGGGGGGGGCATGAACACTGAAGCTTTCTTT. The encoded protein is CASSRSGGGMNTEAFF.

V usage is TRBV28 and J usage is TRBJ1-5, with TRBD1 matching over 7 bases. In germline, CDR1 is MDHEN, CDR2 SYDVKM. The ends lost 2 bases at V and 7 bases at J; junction bases unmatched: 8. CDR3 length: 15 amino acids. For the CDR3, the DNA is TGTGCCAGCAGTTTAGGAGACAGGGAATTCCAGCCCCAGCATTTT. Translating it yields CASSLGDREFQPQHF.

V usage is TRBV6-5 and J usage is TRBJ1-1, with D possibly matching TRBD1 (6 bases). Germline CDR1 is MNHEY and CDR2 is SVGAGI. CDR3 length: 13 residues. V gave up 6 bases and J gave up 11 bases, with 19 bases separating them. CDR3 residues: CASSPAGAPGAFF. In DNA, the CDR3 is TGTGCCAGCAGCCCCGCGGGGGCCCCTGGGGCTTTCTTT.

This clone is classed as medium-sized. The sample holds other DNA sequences that translate to the same CDR3. The CDR3 nucleotides read TGCGCCAGCAGCTTGGCCGGGACAGGGTATGGCTACACCTTC. It specifies CASSLAGTGYGYTF. This sequence joins TRBV5-1 and TRBJ1-2, with 9 positions matching TRBD1. The CDR3 runs 14 residues. Germline V gives CDR1 SGHRS, CDR2 YFSETQ. V lost 0 bases, J lost 5 bases, and 2 bases stayed unmatched.